This T cell receptor (beta chain) was identified in a study of blood T cell repertoires in COVID-19. As for the study in general: Specimens from acute and convalescent COVID-19 originated in the United States, Italy and Spain. Sources were T cells, B-cell-depleted T cells, or PBMCs; the material itself was cDNA or gDNA.

Authors' data handling: Cell counts per sample came from amplifying reference gene primers. Produced via immunoSEQ multiplex PCR; TCRdb's table is partial and in-frame only. V, J and clone size are those of that table, while D and trimming were read from the DNA. The sample contains 200,000 to 250,000 clones, around four fifths of which appear only once. The clonotype comes from a woman aged 55-75 years who had recovered from COVID-19. Sequencing was carried out using peripheral blood.

The CDR3 DNA sequence: TGCGCCAGCAGCTCGACAGGGCAGAACACCGGGGAGCTGTTTTTT. It is translated as CASSSTGQNTGELFF. The chain combines TRBV5-1 with TRBJ2-2, with 7 bases fitting TRBD1. From germline, CDR1 is SGHRS and CDR2 YFSETQ. After removal of 3 bases from V and 1 base from J, the junction contained 3 bases not matched to a gene. The CDR3 loop spans 15 amino acids.